A selection of T cell receptor beta chains follows, all from one sample in a study of T cell responses to AZD1222 COVID-19 vaccine. Clones were read by immunoSEQ multiplex PCR, and TCRdb kept only the in-frame ones, dropping some. Here the sample spans around 95,000 clones, around 87% being singletons. The specimen comprised peripheral blood, sampled on day 0 of MenACWY control vaccination. The receptors come from an adult in good health. CDR3s include the opening cysteine and the closing phenylalanine or tryptophan. D genes are given only for firm matches. Some rows mark clone size as missing; the rest say once, few, many or name a class of expanded clone.

CDR3: CASSPRSYNEQFF
DNA: TGTGCCAGCAGCCCCCGCTCCTACAATGAGCAGTTCTTC
V: TRBV9
D: .
length: 13
size: .
J: TRBJ2-1

CDR3: CASSPGTDSGNTIYF
DNA: TGCGCCAGCAGCCCCGGGACGGACTCTGGAAACACCATATATTTT
V: TRBV5-1
D: .
length: 15
size: .
J: TRBJ1-3

CDR3: CASSHQALADTGELFF
DNA: TGTGCCAGCAGTCACCAGGCACTAGCGGACACCGGGGAGCTGTTTTTT
V: TRBV5-8
D: TRBD2
length: 16
size: .
J: TRBJ2-2

CDR3: CASSLTGPTEAFF
DNA: TGTGCCAGCAGCTTAACAGGGCCCACTGAAGCTTTCTTT
V: TRBV7-2
D: .
length: 13
size: .
J: TRBJ1-1

CDR3: CASSTRTEANTIYF
DNA: TGTGCCAGCAGTACCAGGACAGAGGCAAACACCATATATTTT
V: TRBV28
D: .
length: 14
size: .
J: TRBJ1-3

CDR3: CATSDPALGAFF
DNA: TGTGCCACCAGTGACCCCGCCCTGGGAGCTTTCTTT
V: TRBV24-1
D: .
length: 12
size: .
J: TRBJ1-1

CDR3: CASSLAIGEYGYTF
DNA: TGTGCCAGCAGCTTGGCGATTGGAGAGTATGGCTACACCTTC
V: TRBV5-4
D: .
length: 14
size: .
J: TRBJ1-2

CDR3: CSAGTSGGAYEQFF
DNA: TGCAGCGCAGGGACTAGCGGGGGGGCCTATGAGCAGTTCTTC
V: TRBV29-1
D: TRBD2
length: 14
size: .
J: TRBJ2-1

CDR3: CSASIGQTGYFDIQYF
DNA: TGCAGTGCTAGTATCGGACAGACGGGGTATTTTGACATTCAGTACTTC
V: TRBV20-1
D: .
length: 16
size: .
J: TRBJ2-4

CDR3: CASSEVRTGGWGNTGELFF
DNA: TGTGCCAGCAGTGAAGTACGGACAGGGGGCTGGGGGAACACCGGGGAGCTGTTTTTT
V: TRBV6-1
D: TRBD1
length: 19
size: once
J: TRBJ2-2

CDR3: CASSRTSGARNTQYF
DNA: TGTGCCAGCAGCCGGACTAGCGGGGCGCGAAATACGCAGTATTTT
V: TRBV2
D: TRBD2
length: 15
size: .
J: TRBJ2-3

CDR3: CASSLAGGAGNTIYF
DNA: TGTGCCAGCAGCTTGGCCGGGGGGGCGGGAAACACCATATATTTT
V: TRBV5-4
D: .
length: 15
size: .
J: TRBJ1-3

CDR3: CASSRPGQGPEAFF
DNA: TGTGCCAGCAGCCGACCGGGACAGGGACCTGAAGCTTTCTTT
V: TRBV4-2
D: TRBD1
length: 14
size: .
J: TRBJ1-1

CDR3: CASSQGLGQGTYEQYF
DNA: TGCGCCAGCAGCCAAGGTTTGGGACAGGGGACCTACGAGCAGTACTTC
V: TRBV4-3
D: TRBD1
length: 16
size: .
J: TRBJ2-7

CDR3: CADSTGRGEKLFF
DNA: TGTGCCGACAGCACGGGGCGAGGGGAAAAACTGTTTTTT
V: TRBV3-1/TRBV3-2
D: .
length: 13
size: once
J: TRBJ1-4

CDR3: CASSSGTGPEAFF
DNA: TGTGCCAGCAGTTCCGGGACAGGGCCTGAAGCTTTCTTT
V: TRBV6-5
D: TRBD1
length: 13
size: .
J: TRBJ1-1

CDR3: CASSPWSANTGELFF
DNA: TGTGCCAGCAGCCCCTGGAGCGCGAACACCGGGGAGCTGTTTTTT
V: TRBV7-7
D: .
length: 15
size: .
J: TRBJ2-2

CDR3: CASSRSAGGNYGYTF
DNA: TGTGCCAGCAGTCGGAGTGCCGGGGGAAACTATGGCTACACCTTC
V: TRBV27
D: .
length: 15
size: .
J: TRBJ1-2

CDR3: CASSLGARERGYTF
DNA: TGCGCCAGCAGCTTGGGGGCCAGGGAGCGAGGCTACACCTTC
V: TRBV5-1
D: .
length: 14
size: .
J: TRBJ1-2

CDR3: CASSIEGGFYEQYF
DNA: TGTGCCAGTAGTATAGAAGGGGGCTTCTACGAGCAGTACTTC
V: TRBV19
D: TRBD1
length: 14
size: once
J: TRBJ2-7

CDR3: CASKTGGLSEQYF
DNA: TGTGCCAGCAAAACGGGGGGCCTTAGCGAGCAGTACTTC
V: TRBV28
D: .
length: 13
size: .
J: TRBJ2-7

CDR3: CAVQGTGNTIYF
DNA: TGTGCCGTACAGGGGACTGGAAACACCATATATTTT
V: TRBV6-1
D: TRBD1
length: 12
size: .
J: TRBJ1-3

CDR3: CASRIQGISNQPQHF
DNA: TGTGCCAGTAGGATACAGGGTATAAGCAATCAGCCCCAGCATTTT
V: TRBV19
D: .
length: 15
size: .
J: TRBJ1-5

CDR3: CASKPAGANTDTQYF
DNA: TGTGCCAGCAAGCCAGCGGGAGCCAATACAGATACGCAGTATTTT
V: TRBV28
D: TRBD2
length: 15
size: .
J: TRBJ2-3

CDR3: CASSKTRTGVSYGYTF
DNA: TGTGCCAGCAGCAAAACTCGGACAGGCGTAAGCTATGGCTACACCTTC
V: TRBV21-1
D: .
length: 16
size: .
J: TRBJ1-2

CDR3: CATSDSQWGEFF
DNA: TGTGCCACCAGTGATTCTCAGTGGGGGGAGTTCTTC
V: TRBV24-1
D: .
length: 12
size: .
J: TRBJ2-1

CDR3: CATNYRPGTIGTEAFF
DNA: TGTGCCACCAATTACCGTCCCGGGACAATCGGCACTGAAGCTTTCTTT
V: TRBV6-2/TRBV6-3
D: .
length: 16
size: .
J: TRBJ1-1

CDR3: CATSLDRAGTGELFF
DNA: TGTGCCACCAGTCTAGACAGGGCGGGCACCGGGGAGCTGTTTTTT
V: TRBV15
D: TRBD1
length: 15
size: .
J: TRBJ2-2

CDR3: CASSHRGAPESHEQYF
DNA: TGTGCCAGCAGCCACCGGGGGGCCCCCGAGTCCCACGAGCAGTACTTC
V: TRBV2
D: .
length: 16
size: .
J: TRBJ2-7

CDR3: CASSVGEVSLYEQYF
DNA: TGTGCCAGCAGCGTAGGGGAGGTCTCGTTGTACGAGCAGTACTTC
V: TRBV9
D: .
length: 15
size: .
J: TRBJ2-7

CDR3: CASSLSGALTDTQYF
DNA: TGTGCCAGCAGCCTTTCGGGGGCTCTAACAGATACGCAGTATTTT
V: TRBV5-5
D: .
length: 15
size: .
J: TRBJ2-3